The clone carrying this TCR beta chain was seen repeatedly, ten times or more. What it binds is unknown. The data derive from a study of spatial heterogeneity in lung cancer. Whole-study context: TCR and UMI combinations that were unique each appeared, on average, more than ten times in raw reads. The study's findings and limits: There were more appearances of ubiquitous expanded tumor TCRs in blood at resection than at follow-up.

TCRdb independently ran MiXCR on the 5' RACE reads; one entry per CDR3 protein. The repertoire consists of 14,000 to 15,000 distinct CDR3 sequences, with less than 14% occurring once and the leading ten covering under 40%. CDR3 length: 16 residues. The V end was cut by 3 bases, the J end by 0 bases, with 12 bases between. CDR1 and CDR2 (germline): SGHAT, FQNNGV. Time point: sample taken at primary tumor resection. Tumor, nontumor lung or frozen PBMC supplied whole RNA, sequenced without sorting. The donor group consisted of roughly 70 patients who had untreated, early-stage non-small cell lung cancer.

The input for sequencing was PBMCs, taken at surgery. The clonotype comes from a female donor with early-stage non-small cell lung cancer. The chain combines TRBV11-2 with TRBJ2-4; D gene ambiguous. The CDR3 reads CASSFEQTLAKNIQYF. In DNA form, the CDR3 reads TGTGCCAGCAGCTTCGAACAGACGCTAGCCAAAAACATTCAGTACTTC. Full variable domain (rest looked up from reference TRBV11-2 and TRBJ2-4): EAGVAQSPRYKIIEKRQSVAFWCNPISGHATLYWYQQILGQGPKLLIQFQNNGVVDDSQLPKDRFSAERLKGVDSTLKIQPAKLEDSAVYLCASSFEQTLAKNIQYFGAGTRLSVL.